This T cell receptor (beta chain) was retrieved from a study of shared clonotypes between healthy human individuals. Libraries were prepared by immunoSEQ multiplex PCR; TCRdb keeps only in-frame clonotypes and omits some of them. The table records about 490,000 clones, approximately 80% of them present only once. Trimming pared 5 bases from V and 0 bases from J, leaving 17 bases between. The length of the CDR3 is 17 residues. Germline V gene lookup returns CDR1 SEHNR and CDR2 FQNEAQ (reference sequence). This clone showed up just once. Given a much more abundant clone one base away, this may be a read error. This same CDR3 is encoded by further DNA sequences in the sample.

The V and J genes are TRBV7-9 and TRBJ1-5, with D maybe TRBD1 (5 bases). The sample comprised PBMCs. The receptor was isolated from a woman aged 40 to 50 in good health. Some clones in this sample may be carry-over from other donors' samples. CDR3 sequence: CASSTSTDPYSNQPQHF. For the CDR3, the DNA is TGTGCCAGCAGCACATCGACAGACCCCTATAGCAATCAGCCCCAGCATTTT.